This T cell receptor (beta chain) came from a study of T cells in Graves' hyperthyroidism and ophthalmopathy. TCR beta CDR3 sequences were amplified from RNA transcripts. The study used the HTBI primer set for a first-round RT-PCR of the TCR CDR3. MiXCR, run by TCRdb on the multiplex PCR reads, gives a single entry per CDR3 protein. The data contain 400,000 to 600,000 distinct CDR3 sequences, less than 25% of them singletons. The V gene's germline CDR1 is SGHRS and CDR2 YFSETQ. The CDR3 contains 15 residues. Trimming cost V 0 bases and J 2 bases; bases outside gene matches: 5. The receptor's source is a young man with Graves' hyperthyroidism. Sequences were obtained from blood. The rearrangement joins TRBV5-1 to TRBJ2-7, with 7 bases fitting TRBD2. The CDR3 region is CASSLVGGEAYEQYF. In DNA, the CDR3 is TGCGCCAGCAGCTTGGTGGGAGGGGAGGCCTACGAGCAGTACTTC.